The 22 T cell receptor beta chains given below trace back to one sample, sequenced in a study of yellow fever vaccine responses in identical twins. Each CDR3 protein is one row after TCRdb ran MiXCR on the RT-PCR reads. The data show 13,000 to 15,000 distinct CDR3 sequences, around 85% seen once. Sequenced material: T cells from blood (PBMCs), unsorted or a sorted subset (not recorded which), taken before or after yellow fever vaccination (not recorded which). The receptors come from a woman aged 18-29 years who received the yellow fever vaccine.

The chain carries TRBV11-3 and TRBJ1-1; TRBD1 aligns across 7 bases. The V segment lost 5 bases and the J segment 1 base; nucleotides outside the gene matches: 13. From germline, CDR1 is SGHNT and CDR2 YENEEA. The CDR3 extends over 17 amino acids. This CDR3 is CASSIPAGQQSNTEAFF. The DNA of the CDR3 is TGTGCCAGCAGCATCCCCGCGGGACAGCAGTCGAACACTGAAGCTTTCTTT. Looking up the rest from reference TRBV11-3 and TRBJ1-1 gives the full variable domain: EAGVVQSPRYKIIEKKQPVAFWCNPISGHNTLYWYLQNLGQGPELLIRYENEEAVDDSQLPKDRFSAERLKGVDSTLKIQPAELGDSAVYLCASSIPAGQQSNTEAFFGQGTRLTVV.

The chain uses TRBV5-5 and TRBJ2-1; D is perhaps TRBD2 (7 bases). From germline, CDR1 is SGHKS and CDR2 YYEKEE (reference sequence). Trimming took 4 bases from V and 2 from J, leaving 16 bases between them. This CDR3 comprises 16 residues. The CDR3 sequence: CASSPSSGGPYNEQFF. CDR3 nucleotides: TGTGCCAGCAGCCCCAGTTCCGGGGGGCCCTACAATGAGCAGTTCTTC. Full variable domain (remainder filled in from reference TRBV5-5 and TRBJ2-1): DAGVTQSPTHLIKTRGQQVTLRCSPISGHKSVSWYQQVLGQGPQFIFQYYEKEERGRGNFPDRFSARQFPNYSSELNVNALLLGDSALYLCASSPSSGGPYNEQFFGPGTRLTVL.

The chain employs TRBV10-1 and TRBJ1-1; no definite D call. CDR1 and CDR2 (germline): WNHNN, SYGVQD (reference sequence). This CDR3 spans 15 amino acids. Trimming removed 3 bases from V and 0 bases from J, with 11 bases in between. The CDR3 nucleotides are TGCGCCAGCAGTGATGTGGGGTGGGTGAACACTGAAGCTTTCTTT. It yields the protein CASSDVGWVNTEAFF.

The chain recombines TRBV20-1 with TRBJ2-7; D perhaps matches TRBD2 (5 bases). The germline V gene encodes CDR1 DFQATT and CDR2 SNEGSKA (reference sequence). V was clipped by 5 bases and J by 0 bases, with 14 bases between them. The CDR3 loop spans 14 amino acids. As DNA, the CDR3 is TGCAGTGCTGGATTCGAGGGTAGCTCCTACGAGCAGTACTTC. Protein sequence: CSAGFEGSSYEQYF.

CDR3 nucleotides: TGTGCCAGCAGCATGACAAGCACAGATACGCAGTATTTT. Protein sequence: CASSMTSTDTQYF. This chain connects TRBV5-6 to TRBJ2-3, with D unresolved. The CDR3 spans 13 residues. V shed 4 bases and J shed 0 bases, with 6 bases lying between them. Germline loops: CDR1 SGHDT, CDR2 YYEEEE.

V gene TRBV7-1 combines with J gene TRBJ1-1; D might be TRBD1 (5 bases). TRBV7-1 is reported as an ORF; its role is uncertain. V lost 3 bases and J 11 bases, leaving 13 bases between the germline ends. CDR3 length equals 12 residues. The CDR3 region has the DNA TGTGCCAGCAGCTCCTCGGGGTGGGGGGCTTTCTTT. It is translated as CASSSSGWGAFF.

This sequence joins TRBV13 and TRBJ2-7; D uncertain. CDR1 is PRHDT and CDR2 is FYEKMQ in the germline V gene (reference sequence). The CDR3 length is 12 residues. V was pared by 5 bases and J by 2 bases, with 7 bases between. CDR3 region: CASSGDPYEQYF. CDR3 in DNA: TGTGCCAGCAGCGGTGATCCCTACGAGCAGTACTTC.

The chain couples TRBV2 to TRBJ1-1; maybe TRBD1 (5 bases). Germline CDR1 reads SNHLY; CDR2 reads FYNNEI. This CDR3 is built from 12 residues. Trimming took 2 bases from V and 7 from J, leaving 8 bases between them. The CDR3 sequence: CASSEIQGEAFF. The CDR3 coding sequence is TGTGCCAGCAGTGAAATTCAGGGTGAAGCTTTCTTT. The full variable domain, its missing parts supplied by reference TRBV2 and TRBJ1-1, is EPEVTQTPSHQVTQMGQEVILRCVPISNHLYFYWYRQILGQKVEFLVSFYNNEISEKSEIFDDQFSVERPDGSNFTLKIRSTKLEDSAMYFCASSEIQGEAFFGQGTRLTVV.

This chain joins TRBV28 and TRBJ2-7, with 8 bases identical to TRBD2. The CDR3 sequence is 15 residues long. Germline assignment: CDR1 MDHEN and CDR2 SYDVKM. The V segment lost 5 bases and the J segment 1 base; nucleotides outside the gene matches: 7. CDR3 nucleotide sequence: TGTGCCAGCAGTGGGGGGGGACTAGTGTCCTACGAGCAGTACTTC. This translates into CASSGGGLVSYEQYF.

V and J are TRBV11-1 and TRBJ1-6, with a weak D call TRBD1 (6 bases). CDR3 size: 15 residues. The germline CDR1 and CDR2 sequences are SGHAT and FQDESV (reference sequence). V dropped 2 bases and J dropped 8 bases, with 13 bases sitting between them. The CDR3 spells CASSLQGITDSPLHF. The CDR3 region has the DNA TGTGCCAGCAGCTTACAGGGGATTACGGATTCACCCCTCCACTTT.

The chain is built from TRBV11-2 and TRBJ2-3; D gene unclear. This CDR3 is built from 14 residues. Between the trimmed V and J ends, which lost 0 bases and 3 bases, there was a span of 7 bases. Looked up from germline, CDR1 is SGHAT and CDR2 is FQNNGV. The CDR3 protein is CASSLDGPTDTQYF. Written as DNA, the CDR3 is TGTGCCAGCAGCTTAGATGGGCCGACAGATACGCAGTATTTT. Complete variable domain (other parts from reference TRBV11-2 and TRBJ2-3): EAGVAQSPRYKIIEKRQSVAFWCNPISGHATLYWYQQILGQGPKLLIQFQNNGVVDDSQLPKDRFSAERLKGVDSTLKIQPAKLEDSAVYLCASSLDGPTDTQYFGPGTRLTVL.

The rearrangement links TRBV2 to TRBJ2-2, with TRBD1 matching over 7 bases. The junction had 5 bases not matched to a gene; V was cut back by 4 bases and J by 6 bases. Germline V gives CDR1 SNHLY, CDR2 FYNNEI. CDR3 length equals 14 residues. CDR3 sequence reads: CASSGQGRAGELFF. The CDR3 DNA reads TGTGCCAGCAGTGGACAGGGAAGGGCCGGGGAGCTGTTTTTT.

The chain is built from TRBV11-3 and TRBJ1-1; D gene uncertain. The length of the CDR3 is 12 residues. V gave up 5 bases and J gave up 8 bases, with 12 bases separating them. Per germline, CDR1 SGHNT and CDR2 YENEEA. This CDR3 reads CASSLNGREAFF. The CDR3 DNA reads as TGTGCCAGCAGCCTCAATGGTAGGGAAGCTTTCTTT.

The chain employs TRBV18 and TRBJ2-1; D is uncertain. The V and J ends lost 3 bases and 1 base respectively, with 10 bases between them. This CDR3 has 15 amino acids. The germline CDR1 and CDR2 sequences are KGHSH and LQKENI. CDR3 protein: CASSPAADSYNEQFF. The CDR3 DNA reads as TGTGCCAGCTCACCCGCAGCTGATTCCTACAATGAGCAGTTCTTC.

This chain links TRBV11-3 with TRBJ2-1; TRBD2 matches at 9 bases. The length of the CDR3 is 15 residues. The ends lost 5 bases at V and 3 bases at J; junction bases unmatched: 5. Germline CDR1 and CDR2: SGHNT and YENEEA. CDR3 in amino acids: CASSAGTSLYNEQFF. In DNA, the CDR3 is TGTGCCAGCAGCGCCGGGACTAGCCTCTACAATGAGCAGTTCTTC.

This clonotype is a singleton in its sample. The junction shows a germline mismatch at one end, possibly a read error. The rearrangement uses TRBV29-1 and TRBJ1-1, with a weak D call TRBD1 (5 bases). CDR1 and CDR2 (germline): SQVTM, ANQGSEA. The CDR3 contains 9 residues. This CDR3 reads CSVEEGSLF. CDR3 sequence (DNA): TGCAGCGTTGAGGAGGGGTCGCTCTTT.

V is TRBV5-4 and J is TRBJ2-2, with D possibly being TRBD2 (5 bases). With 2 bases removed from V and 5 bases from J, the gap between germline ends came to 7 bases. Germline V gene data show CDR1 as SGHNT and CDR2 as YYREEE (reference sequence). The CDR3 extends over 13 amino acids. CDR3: CASSFTRTGELFF. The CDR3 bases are TGTGCCAGCAGCTTCACTAGGACCGGGGAGCTGTTTTTT.

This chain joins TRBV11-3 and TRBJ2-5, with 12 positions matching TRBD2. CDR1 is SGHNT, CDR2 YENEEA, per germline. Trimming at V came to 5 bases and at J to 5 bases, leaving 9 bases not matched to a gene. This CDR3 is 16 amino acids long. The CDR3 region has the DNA TGTGCCAGCAGCGGAAATGGTCTAGCGGGGGGGGAGACCCAGTACTTC. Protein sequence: CASSGNGLAGGETQYF.

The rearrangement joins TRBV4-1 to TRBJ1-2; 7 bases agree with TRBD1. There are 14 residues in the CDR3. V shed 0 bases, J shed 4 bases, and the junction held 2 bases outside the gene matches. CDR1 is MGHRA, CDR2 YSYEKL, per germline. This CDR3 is CASSQDAGGYGYTF. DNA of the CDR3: TGCGCCAGCAGCCAAGATGCAGGGGGCTATGGCTACACCTTC.

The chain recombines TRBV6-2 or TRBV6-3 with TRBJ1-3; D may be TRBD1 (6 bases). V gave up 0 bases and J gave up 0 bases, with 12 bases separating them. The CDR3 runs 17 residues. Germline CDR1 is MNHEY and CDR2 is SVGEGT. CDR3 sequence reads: CASSYSAGQSSGNTIYF. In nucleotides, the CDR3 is TGTGCCAGCAGTTACTCGGCCGGACAGAGCTCTGGAAACACCATATATTTT.

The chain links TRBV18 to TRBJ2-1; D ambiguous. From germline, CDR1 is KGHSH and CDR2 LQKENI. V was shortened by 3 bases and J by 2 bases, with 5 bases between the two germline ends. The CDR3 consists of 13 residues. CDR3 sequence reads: CASSPQTYNEQFF. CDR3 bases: TGTGCCAGCTCACCCCAGACCTACAATGAGCAGTTCTTC.

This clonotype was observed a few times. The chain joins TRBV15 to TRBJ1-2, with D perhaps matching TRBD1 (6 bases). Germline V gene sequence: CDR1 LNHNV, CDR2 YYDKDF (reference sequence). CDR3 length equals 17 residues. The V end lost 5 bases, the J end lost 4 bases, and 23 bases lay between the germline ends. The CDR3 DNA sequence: TGTGCCACCAGCGCCGGAGGACAGCTTGGGGAGTCCTATGGCTACACCTTC. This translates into CATSAGGQLGESYGYTF.